The source of this T cell receptor beta chain is a study of Ad26.COV2.S vaccination and SARS-CoV-2 variants. TCRdb's table, derived via immunoSEQ multiplex PCR, lists solely in-frame clones and lacks some. The repertoire holds 300,000 to 400,000 clones, approximately 85% seen once, with about 3.3% in the top ten. Study-wide findings and caveats: The TCR-based breadth and depth measures might underestimate overall T cell responses.

Treatment of the sample: approximately 18 received Ad26.COV2.S at low or high dose, single or two shots; 5 received placebo; per-sample allocation not given. Samples were taken on day 63 after the first vaccine or placebo injection. V lost 2 bases to trimming and J lost 6 bases, with 17 bases between them. Germline V gives CDR1 SGHDT, CDR2 YYEEEE. The CDR3 has 16 amino acids. Concerning this clone itself: As yet, its antigen is unknown.

The rearrangement joins TRBV5-6 to TRBJ2-2, with D hard to call. The source material was peripheral blood, sampled in a trial of Ad26.COV2.S vaccine versus placebo. The sequence derives from a person aged 18-60 years who received the Ad26.COV2.S COVID-19 vaccine or a placebo. In DNA form, the CDR3 reads TGTGCCAGCAGCTTACCGGGCCCCCCGGCGCCCGGGGAGCTGTTTTTT. The encoded protein is CASSLPGPPAPGELFF.